This TCR beta chain was recovered during a study of blood T cell repertoires in COVID-19. Study-wide background: Samples came from the United States, Italy and Spain, spanning acute and convalescent COVID-19. The analysed material was cDNA or gDNA that came from T cells, B-cell-depleted T cells, or PBMCs.

With 7 bases removed from V and 3 bases from J, the gap between germline ends came to 11 bases. From germline, CDR1 is KGHDR and CDR2 SFDVKD. CDR3 length: 14 amino acids. Original data processing: Amplification of reference gene primers provided the estimated nucleated cell counts. Using immunoSEQ multiplex PCR, the repertoire was profiled, and TCRdb retains in-frame clones only, with some absent. That table gives V, J and clone size, and the DNA gave D and trimming. The sample has roughly 180,000 clones, 80% to 90% seen once. The TCR originated in a man between 65 and 85 years old with active or convalescent COVID-19. The rearrangement uses TRBV24-1 and TRBJ2-2, with TRBD2 as a possible D gene (5 bases). Sequencing used peripheral blood. The CDR3 DNA is TGTGCCACCAGGTCTAGCCGATACACCGGGGAGCTGTTTTTT. Translation gives CATRSSRYTGELFF.